Listed below are T cell receptor beta chains from one sample, sequenced in a study of T-cell reconstitution after alpha-beta-depleted transplantation in children. MiXCR, applied by TCRdb to the PCR reads, yields one record per CDR3 protein. Of over 200,000 distinct CDR3 sequences in the sample, around a sixth were seen once. The source material was PBMCs, mostly from graft donor cells, sampled 360 days after TCRalphabeta/CD19-depleted stem cell transplant. These receptors all stem from a male patient aged 2 to 9 who had a stem cell transplant for acute lymphoblastic leukemia, so the T cells may come from the graft donor. CDR3s include the opening cysteine and the closing phenylalanine or tryptophan. D genes are given only for firm matches. Size is stated for part of the rows, as once, few or many counts, or as a class when the clone is expanded.

d_call j_call v_call clone_size cdr3_aa cdr3_nt
. TRBJ2-7 TRBV20-1 few CSARDIRVVYEQYF TGCAGTGCTAGAGATATCCGGGTTGTCTACGAGCAGTACTTC
. TRBJ1-5 TRBV6-5 . CASSLSDRPGNQPQHF TGTGCCAGCAGTCTATCGGACCGGCCGGGAAATCAGCCCCAGCATTTT
. TRBJ1-3 TRBV12-5 few CASGLFSGRMWDTIYF TGTGCTAGTGGTTTGTTCTCCGGTCGCATGTGGGACACCATATATTTT
TRBD1 TRBJ2-3 TRBV3-1 . CASSPGTGGGTDTQYF TGTGCCAGCAGCCCCGGGACAGGGGGCGGCACAGATACGCAGTATTTT
TRBD1 TRBJ2-2 TRBV7-9 few CASSSVGQNNTGELFF TGTGCCAGCAGCTCCGTGGGACAGAATAACACCGGGGAGCTGTTTTTT
. TRBJ2-5 TRBV7-2 . CASSPHSQETQYF TGTGCCAGCAGTCCCCACAGCCAAGAGACCCAGTACTTC
. TRBJ2-7 TRBV11-2 . CASSSLRGEHREQYF TGTGCCAGCAGCTCCCTGCGAGGGGAGCATAGGGAGCAGTACTTC
TRBD1 TRBJ1-5 TRBV20-1 . CSARIWGQGNQPQHF TGCAGTGCTAGAATTTGGGGACAGGGCAATCAGCCCCAGCATTTT
. TRBJ2-7 TRBV20-1 . CSAIKGLRNEQYF TGCAGTGCTATAAAGGGGTTGAGGAACGAGCAGTACTTC
. TRBJ2-3 TRBV7-2 . CASSPSPRDTQYF TGTGCCAGCAGCCCATCCCCCCGGGATACGCAGTATTTT
. TRBJ2-2 TRBV3-1 few CASSQDRQKVGGELFF TGTGCCAGCAGCCAAGATCGCCAGAAGGTGGGCGGGGAGCTGTTTTTT
. TRBJ2-3 TRBV5-6 few CASSLLGFTDTQYF TGTGCCAGCAGCTTGCTAGGGTTCACAGATACGCAGTATTTT
. TRBJ2-4 TRBV7-9 . CASGSSNIQYF TGTGCCAGCGGTAGTTCAAACATTCAGTACTTC
TRBD1 TRBJ1-4 TRBV6-1 . CASSPRGGSNEKLFF TGTGCCAGCAGTCCACGAGGGGGCTCCAATGAAAAACTGTTTTTT
TRBD1 TRBJ2-2 TRBV5-1 . CASRRQGQYGELFF TGCGCCAGCAGACGACAGGGGCAGTACGGGGAGCTGTTTTTT
. TRBJ2-5 TRBV15 . CATSRDWTEKETQYF TGTGCCACCAGCAGAGATTGGACAGAGAAAGAGACCCAGTACTTC
. TRBJ2-5 TRBV12-3/TRBV12-4 many CASSFGGRETQYF TGTGCCAGCAGTTTCGGAGGAAGAGAGACCCAGTACTTC
. TRBJ1-5 TRBV7-2 few CASSLRASRGSNQPQHF TGTGCCAGCAGCTTACGTGCCAGCCGGGGAAGCAATCAGCCCCAGCATTTT
. TRBJ2-5 TRBV4-3 . CASSQTGLGGETQYF TGCGCCAGCAGCCAAACAGGGCTCGGGGGGGAGACCCAGTACTTC
TRBD2 TRBJ2-3 TRBV6-5 few CASSYSLAGEWGDTQYF TGTGCCAGCAGTTACTCCCTAGCGGGAGAGTGGGGAGATACGCAGTATTTT
TRBD2 TRBJ2-2 TRBV4-3 . CASSQRGAGGDTGELFF TGCGCCAGCAGCCAAAGGGGGGCGGGAGGGGACACCGGGGAGCTGTTTTTT
TRBD2 TRBJ2-3 TRBV20-1 few CSGGGGLALWGTDTQYF TGCAGTGGCGGGGGGGGACTAGCGCTTTGGGGCACAGATACGCAGTATTTT
. TRBJ2-7 TRBV5-5 few CASSLRGRGGYYEQYF TGTGCCAGCAGCTTGAGGGGCAGGGGGGGTTACTACGAGCAGTACTTC
TRBD1 TRBJ2-2 TRBV7-6 . CASSSIRDRGHTGELFF TGTGCCAGCAGCTCGATCAGGGACAGGGGACACACCGGGGAGCTGTTTTTT
. TRBJ2-1 TRBV5-6 few CASSEGNEQFF TGTGCCAGCAGTGAGGGCAATGAGCAGTTCTTC
TRBD2 TRBJ2-3 TRBV5-1 few CASSSGLLAGDTDTQYF TGCGCCAGCAGCTCGGGCCTACTAGCGGGGGACACAGATACGCAGTATTTT
. TRBJ2-6 TRBV7-9 few CASSPQGAGANVLTF TGTGCCAGCAGCCCACAGGGTGCTGGGGCCAACGTCCTGACTTTC
TRBD2 TRBJ2-1 TRBV5-1 . CASSLAPLLAGGNEQFF TGCGCCAGCAGCTTGGCCCCCTTACTAGCGGGGGGGAATGAGCAGTTCTTC
TRBD2 TRBJ2-5 TRBV4-1 few CASSLSGSIQETQYF TGCGCCAGCAGCCTTAGCGGGAGTATCCAAGAGACCCAGTACTTC
TRBD1 TRBJ1-1 TRBV7-9 few CASSTRDRGPPEAFF TGTGCCAGCAGCACCCGGGACAGGGGGCCTCCTGAAGCTTTCTTT
TRBD2 TRBJ2-3 TRBV7-2 . CASSPRLAGSRYTQYF TGTGCCAGCAGCCCCAGACTAGCGGGTTCCAGGTATACGCAGTATTTT
. TRBJ2-1 TRBV15 many CATKLTGAFGEQFF TGTGCCACCAAGCTGACCGGGGCCTTTGGTGAACAGTTCTTC
. TRBJ1-5 TRBV4-2 . CASSPNPTARLSNQPQHF TGTGCCAGCAGCCCTAATCCGACAGCTCGGTTGAGCAATCAGCCCCAGCATTTT
. TRBJ1-1 TRBV7-6 few CASSLDLGTRGTEAFF TGTGCCAGCAGCTTGGACCTCGGGACAAGGGGGACTGAAGCTTTCTTT
. TRBJ2-2 TRBV9 . CASSVGDTGELFF TGTGCCAGCAGCGTAGGAGACACCGGGGAGCTGTTTTTT
. TRBJ2-6 TRBV18 few CASSPKVSTANTVLTF TGTGCCAGCTCCCCGAAGGTGTCCACCGCTAATACCGTCCTGACTTTC
. TRBJ2-1 TRBV6-1 few CASSPQQIMQSSYNEQFF TGTGCCAGCAGCCCACAACAAATAATGCAGAGCTCCTACAATGAGCAGTTCTTC
. TRBJ2-3 TRBV18 few CASSRSGAALPDTQYF TGTGCCAGCTCACGGAGCGGAGCGGCCCTCCCAGATACGCAGTATTTT
TRBD2 TRBJ2-3 TRBV12-3/TRBV12-4 few CASSLEGSGGRRDTQYF TGTGCCAGCAGTTTAGAGGGGAGCGGGGGTAGGCGAGATACGCAGTATTTT
TRBD2 TRBJ2-1 TRBV12-3/TRBV12-4 few CASSLGGDEQFF TGTGCCAGCAGCCTGGGGGGGGATGAGCAGTTCTTC
TRBD2 TRBJ2-1 TRBV10-3 few CAISERAGGVYNEQFF TGTGCCATCAGTGAGCGAGCTGGGGGGGTCTACAATGAGCAGTTCTTC
TRBD1 TRBJ2-7 TRBV11-2 few CASRSDRGGPYEQYF TGTGCCAGCAGGTCGGACAGGGGGGGCCCCTACGAGCAGTACTTC
TRBD2 TRBJ2-2 TRBV12-3/TRBV12-4 . CASSPRGAPNTGELFF TGTGCCAGCAGTCCGCGGGGGGCACCGAACACCGGGGAGCTGTTTTTT
. TRBJ1-2 TRBV20-1 . CSAPSPNQLNYGYTF TGCAGTGCTCCCTCACCTAACCAGCTTAACTATGGCTACACCTTC
TRBD2 TRBJ2-3 TRBV12-3/TRBV12-4 many CASSLRLAGRSTDTQYF TGTGCCAGCAGTTTGAGGCTAGCGGGACGAAGCACAGATACGCAGTATTTT
. TRBJ1-1 TRBV7-3 . CASSPPGQNTEAFF TGTGCCAGCAGCCCCCCGGGACAGAACACTGAAGCTTTCTTT
. TRBJ2-5 TRBV15 few CATSIRPGETQYF TGTGCCACCAGCATCAGGCCGGGGGAGACCCAGTACTTC
. TRBJ2-7 TRBV13 . CASSLFLGYEQYF TGTGCCAGCAGCTTATTCCTTGGCTACGAGCAGTACTTC